Shown below are 10 T cell receptor beta chains from a single sample sequenced in a study of OX40 agonist ivuxolimab in advanced cancers. The library was produced with the immunoSEQ multiplex PCR assay. TCRdb holds this immuneACCESS table with in-frame rearrangements only. Some clones are missing; in checked studies, unresolved V genes explain under half, and the rest has no known cause. Here the sample has 25,000 to 35,000 clones; over 60% occur a single time. Jointly, the top ten make up roughly 25% of the sample. The starting material was CD4+ or CD8+ T cells sorted from blood, obtained in a trial of the OX40 agonist ivuxolimab. These receptors were collected from an adult with an advanced solid tumor such as melanoma, head and neck, liver or kidney cancer.

The gene calls are TRBV14 and TRBJ2-1; 7 bases fit TRBD1. The CDR3 is made up of 14 amino acids. CDR1 and CDR2 (germline): SGHDN, FVKESK. V trimming: 1 base; J trimming: 16 bases; junction bases outside the gene matches: 13. The CDR3 region is CASSQGGTAGPRFF. The CDR3 DNA reads as TGTGCCAGCAGCCAAGGGGGGACAGCTGGGCCTCGATTCTTC.

In its sample, this clone was seen once. This sequence joins TRBV25-1 and TRBJ1-1; D is possibly TRBD1 (5 bases). The CDR3 runs to 13 residues. From germline, CDR1 is MGHDK and CDR2 SYGVNS. V was trimmed by 9 bases and J by 1 base, leaving 12 bases between them. CDR3: CASTRATNTEAFF. In DNA form, the CDR3 reads TGTGCCAGTACCAGGGCTACGAACACTGAAGCTTTCTTT.

The V and J genes are TRBV6-1 and TRBJ1-2; no reliable D call. The CDR3 is made up of 13 amino acids. V was cut by 5 bases and J by 0 bases, with 7 bases left in between. CDR1 and CDR2 from the germline V gene are MNHNS and SASEGT. The CDR3 region is CASSTEPNYGYTF. The DNA of the CDR3 is TGTGCCAGCAGTACGGAACCTAACTATGGCTACACCTTC.

V is TRBV5-1 and J is TRBJ1-5; the match to TRBD1 covers 9 bases. Germline CDR1 is SGHRS and CDR2 is YFSETQ. The V and J ends lost 4 bases and 4 bases, in that order; junction bases with no gene match: 3. The CDR3 spans 14 residues. CDR3 DNA sequence: TGCGCCAGCAGCCCGACAGGGGGGAATCAGCCCCAGCATTTT. Translating gives CASSPTGGNQPQHF.

This clone came up once. V and J are TRBV6-1 and TRBJ1-1, with a possible D match to TRBD1 (6 bases). CDR3 size: 16 residues. Germline-derived CDR1 and CDR2 are MNHNS and SASEGT. Trimming left V 2 bases short and J 6 bases short, with 19 bases between. For the CDR3, the DNA is TGTGCCAGCAGTGAAAGGTCAGGGGTGGGCTTTTCTGAAGCTTTCTTT. It codes for CASSERSGVGFSEAFF.

This sequence joins TRBV7-9 and TRBJ1-4; 10 bases are a match to TRBD1. The junction had 12 bases not matched to a gene; V was cut back by 2 bases and J by 3 bases. The CDR3 totals 19 residues. Germline V gives CDR1 SEHNR, CDR2 FQNEAQ (reference sequence). The CDR3 protein is CASSLPKGQGIEANEKLFF. For the CDR3, the DNA is TGTGCCAGCAGCTTACCCAAGGGACAGGGGATTGAAGCTAATGAAAAACTGTTTTTT.

This clone was detected once. The chain recombines TRBV7-6 with TRBJ2-2; no reliable D call. Germline-derived CDR1 and CDR2 are SGHVS and FNYEAQ. Between the trimmed V and J ends, which lost 4 bases and 4 bases, there was a span of 7 bases. There are 13 residues in the CDR3. CDR3 nucleotide sequence: TGTGCCAGCAGCTCGACGGGCACCGGGGAGCTGTTTTTT. Translation gives CASSSTGTGELFF.

This chain joins TRBV28 and TRBJ1-2; TRBD1 aligns across 7 bases. The length of the CDR3 is 18 residues. The V and J ends lost 5 bases and 0 bases, in that order; junction bases with no gene match: 15. Germline-derived CDR1 and CDR2 are MDHEN and SYDVKM. The CDR3, as DNA: TGTGCCAGCAGTAGACGGTCGAACAGGGGCCTCTCTAACTATGGCTACACCTTC. This encodes CASSRRSNRGLSNYGYTF.

The CDR3 coding sequence is TGTGCCAGCAGGCCGGGACTAGCGGGAGGGACCCAGTACTTC. Translated: CASRPGLAGGTQYF. The chain employs TRBV2 and TRBJ2-5; 15 bases are shared with TRBD2. CDR1 and CDR2 (germline): SNHLY, FYNNEI. With V trimmed by 6 bases and J by 7 bases, 3 bases remained unmatched. The CDR3 is 14 residues long.

The genes are TRBV6-5 and TRBJ2-2; D is perhaps TRBD1 (6 bases). The V gene's germline CDR1 is MNHEY and CDR2 SVGAGI. The germline V and J ends were trimmed by 6 bases and 3 bases, with 11 bases remaining between them. This CDR3 contains 14 residues. Written as DNA, the CDR3 is TGTGCCAGCAGCTGGACAGCCGACACCGGGGAGCTGTTTTTT. As protein: CASSWTADTGELFF.